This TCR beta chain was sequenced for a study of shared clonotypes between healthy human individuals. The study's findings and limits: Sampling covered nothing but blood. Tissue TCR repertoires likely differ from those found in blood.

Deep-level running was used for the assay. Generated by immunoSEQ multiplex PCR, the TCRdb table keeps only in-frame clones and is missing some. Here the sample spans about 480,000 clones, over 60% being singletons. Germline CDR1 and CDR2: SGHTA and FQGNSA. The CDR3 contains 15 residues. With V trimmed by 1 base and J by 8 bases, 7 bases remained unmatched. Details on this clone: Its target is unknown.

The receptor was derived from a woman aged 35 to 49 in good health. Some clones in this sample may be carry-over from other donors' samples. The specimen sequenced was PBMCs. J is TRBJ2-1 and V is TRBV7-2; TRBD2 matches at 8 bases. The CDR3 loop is CASSLVGGLAHEQFF. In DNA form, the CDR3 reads TGTGCCAGCAGCTTAGTCGGCGGACTAGCACATGAGCAGTTCTTC.